The present T cell receptor beta chain was sequenced within a study of blood T cells in healthy people across ages. CDR1 and CDR2 (germline): SGHKS, YYEKEE (reference sequence). CDR3 length: 15 amino acids. A note on this clonotype: Sequence at one end of the junction differs from germline and may be a read error.

Donors ranged from roughly 6 to 90 years old and were healthy Caucasians in Russia. Every donor provided 9.5 to 10 milliliters of peripheral blood. A J-beta primer mix and a sample-barcoded 5' primer were used in a second PCR of roughly 7 to 12 cycles. All samples yielded 2.5 million or more CDR3-containing paired-end reads. TCRdb re-analysed the 5' RACE reads in MiXCR, keeping a single row per CDR3 protein. Of roughly 720,000 distinct CDR3 sequences detected, 53% appear once; the ten largest clones hold around 41%. Sequences were obtained from blood. V gene TRBV5-5 combines with J gene TRBJ2-7; perhaps D is TRBD1 or TRBD2 (5 bases each). This clonotype originated in an elderly man in good health. Written as DNA, the CDR3 is TGTGCCAGTAGCTCGGTGGGACCCGCCTCCTACGAGCAGTACTTC. It codes for CASSSVGPASYEQYF.